The rows below give T cell receptor beta chains drawn from one sample of a study of long-term antiretroviral therapy in people with HIV. The method was immunoSEQ multiplex PCR; TCRdb's version includes in-frame clones alone and lacks a portion of them. Of fewer than 35,000 clones in the sample, roughly 80% are singletons; the top ten hold around 13%. Sequences were derived from unsorted PBMCs, sampled 2.9 years after starting antiretroviral therapy. All receptors come from a man in his fifties with HIV. Each CDR3 is given with its conserved first and last residue. D genes are given only for firm matches. A row's size may be missing; if present it is once, few, many or a size class.

clone size: .; J gene: TRBJ1-1; V gene: TRBV7-6; D gene: .; CDR3 protein: CASSPSWGTEAFF; CDR3 DNA: TGTGCCAGCAGCCCCTCTTGGGGTACTGAAGCTTTCTTT
clone size: .; J gene: TRBJ2-3; V gene: TRBV6-6; D gene: TRBD2; CDR3 protein: CASSYAGGHTDTQYF; CDR3 DNA: TGTGCCAGCAGTTACGCGGGGGGGCACACAGATACGCAGTATTTT
clone size: few; J gene: TRBJ2-2; V gene: TRBV5-1; D gene: TRBD1; CDR3 protein: CASGRTGDETGELFF; CDR3 DNA: TGCGCCAGCGGCCGGACAGGGGATGAGACCGGGGAGCTGTTTTTT
clone size: .; J gene: TRBJ2-1; V gene: TRBV9; D gene: .; CDR3 protein: CASSVVPGAGEQFF; CDR3 DNA: TGTGCCAGCAGCGTAGTTCCAGGGGCGGGGGAGCAGTTCTTC
clone size: .; J gene: TRBJ2-7; V gene: TRBV11-2; D gene: .; CDR3 protein: CASSLGRGPEQYF; CDR3 DNA: TGTGCCAGCAGCTTAGGCAGGGGCCCCGAGCAGTACTTC
clone size: .; J gene: TRBJ1-5; V gene: TRBV10-3; D gene: .; CDR3 protein: CAISEGWESNQPQHF; CDR3 DNA: TGTGCCATCAGTGAAGGATGGGAGAGCAATCAGCCCCAGCATTTT
clone size: few; J gene: TRBJ2-7; V gene: TRBV5-1; D gene: .; CDR3 protein: CASSVSPAYEQYF; CDR3 DNA: TGCGCCAGCAGTGTATCGCCGGCCTACGAGCAGTACTTC
clone size: .; J gene: TRBJ2-2; V gene: TRBV28; D gene: .; CDR3 protein: CASSRTLNTGELFF; CDR3 DNA: TGTGCCAGCAGCCGGACCTTGAACACCGGGGAGCTGTTTTTT
clone size: .; J gene: TRBJ2-7; V gene: TRBV28; D gene: TRBD1; CDR3 protein: CASSFGDRVDEQYF; CDR3 DNA: TGTGCCAGCAGTTTCGGGGACAGGGTTGACGAGCAGTACTTC
clone size: .; J gene: TRBJ1-4; V gene: TRBV9; D gene: TRBD1; CDR3 protein: CASSVEGAPNEKLFF; CDR3 DNA: TGTGCCAGCAGCGTAGAGGGGGCGCCTAATGAAAAACTGTTTTTT
clone size: once; J gene: TRBJ1-6; V gene: TRBV7-6; D gene: .; CDR3 protein: CASSPASGNSPLHF; CDR3 DNA: TGTGCCAGCAGCCCAGCCTCGGGGAATTCACCCCTCCACTTT
clone size: .; J gene: TRBJ1-1; V gene: TRBV14; D gene: .; CDR3 protein: CASSQMQRTEAFF; CDR3 DNA: TGTGCCAGCAGCCAAATGCAACGCACTGAAGCTTTCTTT
clone size: .; J gene: TRBJ1-6; V gene: TRBV11-1; D gene: .; CDR3 protein: CASSLATRPTNSPLHF; CDR3 DNA: TGTGCCAGCAGCTTAGCAACTCGCCCTACCAATTCACCCCTCCACTTT
clone size: .; J gene: TRBJ2-7; V gene: TRBV28; D gene: .; CDR3 protein: CASRLRTAPYEQYF; CDR3 DNA: TGTGCCAGCAGACTACGGACAGCCCCCTACGAGCAGTACTTC
clone size: .; J gene: TRBJ2-7; V gene: TRBV15; D gene: .; CDR3 protein: CATSRGASYEQYF; CDR3 DNA: TGTGCCACCAGCCGGGGGGCATCCTACGAGCAGTACTTC
clone size: .; J gene: TRBJ1-2; V gene: TRBV11-1; D gene: .; CDR3 protein: CASSSKGADYGYTF; CDR3 DNA: TGTGCCAGCAGCTCAAAAGGGGCGGACTATGGCTACACCTTC
clone size: .; J gene: TRBJ1-4; V gene: TRBV4-1; D gene: TRBD1; CDR3 protein: CASSQIPGQGGEKLFF; CDR3 DNA: TGCGCCAGCAGCCAAATACCGGGACAGGGAGGGGAAAAACTGTTTTTT
clone size: few; J gene: TRBJ1-5; V gene: TRBV18; D gene: .; CDR3 protein: CASSPSSGVRPQHF; CDR3 DNA: TGTGCCAGCTCACCAAGCAGCGGGGTTCGGCCCCAGCATTTT
clone size: .; J gene: TRBJ2-1; V gene: TRBV15; D gene: .; CDR3 protein: CATSRDPGGPTYNEQFF; CDR3 DNA: TGTGCCACCAGCAGAGACCCCGGGGGCCCGACCTACAATGAGCAGTTCTTC
clone size: once; J gene: TRBJ1-4; V gene: TRBV6-1; D gene: TRBD1; CDR3 protein: CASSGTGGTNEKLFF; CDR3 DNA: TGTGCCAGCAGCGGGACAGGAGGAACTAATGAAAAACTGTTTTTT
clone size: .; J gene: TRBJ1-2; V gene: TRBV6-5; D gene: .; CDR3 protein: CASRDTSNYGYTF; CDR3 DNA: TGTGCCAGCCGGGACACCTCTAACTATGGCTACACCTTC
clone size: .; J gene: TRBJ1-3; V gene: TRBV7-2; D gene: .; CDR3 protein: CASSAGGVGNTIYF; CDR3 DNA: TGTGCCAGCAGCGCGGGTGGGGTCGGAAACACCATATATTTT
clone size: .; J gene: TRBJ2-1; V gene: TRBV9; D gene: .; CDR3 protein: CASSVGGGAYNEQFF; CDR3 DNA: TGTGCCAGCAGCGTAGGAGGCGGCGCCTACAATGAGCAGTTCTTC
clone size: .; J gene: TRBJ1-6; V gene: TRBV10-3; D gene: .; CDR3 protein: CAISGEEGLTYNSPLHF; CDR3 DNA: TGTGCCATCAGTGGGGAGGAGGGTTTGACCTATAATTCACCCCTCCACTTT
clone size: .; J gene: TRBJ1-1; V gene: TRBV10-2; D gene: .; CDR3 protein: CASSDYGTEAFF; CDR3 DNA: TGCGCCAGCAGTGACTACGGCACTGAAGCTTTCTTT
clone size: .; J gene: TRBJ2-7; V gene: TRBV28; D gene: TRBD1; CDR3 protein: CASSFPGQDYEQYF; CDR3 DNA: TGTGCCAGCAGTTTCCCGGGACAGGATTACGAGCAGTACTTC
clone size: few; J gene: TRBJ1-5; V gene: TRBV30; D gene: .; CDR3 protein: CAWSSNERQPQHF; CDR3 DNA: TGTGCCTGGAGTTCCAACGAGAGACAGCCCCAGCATTTT
clone size: .; J gene: TRBJ2-7; V gene: TRBV29-1; D gene: TRBD1; CDR3 protein: CSVVRGQGESYEQYF; CDR3 DNA: TGCAGCGTTGTAAGAGGACAGGGGGAGTCCTACGAGCAGTACTTC
clone size: .; J gene: TRBJ2-3; V gene: TRBV7-9; D gene: .; CDR3 protein: CASSLRDESTDTQYF; CDR3 DNA: TGTGCCAGCAGCTTACGGGATGAAAGCACAGATACGCAGTATTTT
clone size: .; J gene: TRBJ1-3; V gene: TRBV6-5; D gene: .; CDR3 protein: CASSYGRSGNTIYF; CDR3 DNA: TGTGCCAGCAGTTACGGACGCTCTGGAAACACCATATATTTT
clone size: .; J gene: TRBJ2-1; V gene: TRBV29-1; D gene: .; CDR3 protein: CSVVRTSSYNEQFF; CDR3 DNA: TGCAGCGTTGTGCGGACGAGCTCCTACAATGAGCAGTTCTTC
clone size: once; J gene: TRBJ1-5; V gene: TRBV28; D gene: .; CDR3 protein: CASSLRMEGRMGLW; CDR3 DNA: TGTGCCAGCAGTCTCCGAATGGAGGGAAGGATGGGACTTTGG
clone size: few; J gene: TRBJ2-7; V gene: TRBV19; D gene: .; CDR3 protein: CASSTTGTEQYF; CDR3 DNA: TGTGCCAGTAGTACGACAGGTACCGAGCAGTACTTC
clone size: once; J gene: TRBJ2-1; V gene: TRBV2; D gene: TRBD1; CDR3 protein: CASRLQGTPYNEQFF; CDR3 DNA: TGTGCCAGCAGGCTACAGGGGACCCCCTACAATGAGCAGTTCTTC
clone size: few; J gene: TRBJ1-1; V gene: TRBV14; D gene: .; CDR3 protein: CASSQRSLGRTEAFF; CDR3 DNA: TGTGCCAGCAGCCAACGGTCGCTGGGCCGAACTGAAGCTTTCTTT
clone size: .; J gene: TRBJ2-1; V gene: TRBV28; D gene: .; CDR3 protein: CASSLWNEQFF; CDR3 DNA: TGTGCCAGCAGTTTGTGGAATGAGCAGTTCTTC
clone size: .; J gene: TRBJ1-4; V gene: TRBV7-9; D gene: .; CDR3 protein: CASSPGGGDEKLFF; CDR3 DNA: TGTGCCAGCAGCCCTGGGGGAGGGGATGAAAAACTGTTTTTT
clone size: .; J gene: TRBJ1-2; V gene: TRBV28; D gene: .; CDR3 protein: CASSSFQRGNGYTF; CDR3 DNA: TGTGCCAGCAGTTCTTTCCAACGGGGAAATGGCTACACCTTC
clone size: .; J gene: TRBJ1-1; V gene: TRBV11-2; D gene: .; CDR3 protein: CASSLDRWGAFF; CDR3 DNA: TGTGCCAGCAGCTTAGATAGATGGGGAGCTTTCTTT
clone size: .; J gene: TRBJ1-5; V gene: TRBV10-2; D gene: .; CDR3 protein: CASSEFKPDRPNQPQHF; CDR3 DNA: TGCGCCAGCAGTGAGTTTAAACCCGACAGGCCCAATCAGCCCCAGCATTTT
clone size: .; J gene: TRBJ1-5; V gene: TRBV19; D gene: .; CDR3 protein: CASFGGNQPQHF; CDR3 DNA: TGTGCCAGTTTCGGGGGCAATCAGCCCCAGCATTTT
clone size: once; J gene: TRBJ1-2; V gene: TRBV27; D gene: TRBD1; CDR3 protein: CASSLYGQGAPYGYTF; CDR3 DNA: TGTGCCAGCAGTTTATATGGGCAGGGGGCTCCCTATGGCTACACCTTC
clone size: .; J gene: TRBJ2-3; V gene: TRBV7-2; D gene: .; CDR3 protein: CASSSVSTDTQYF; CDR3 DNA: TGTGCCAGCAGCTCAGTTAGCACAGATACGCAGTATTTT
clone size: once; J gene: TRBJ2-5; V gene: TRBV18; D gene: .; CDR3 protein: CASSANLGQPPETQYF; CDR3 DNA: TGTGCCAGCTCAGCCAACCTCGGGCAGCCGCCAGAGACCCAGTACTTC
clone size: .; J gene: TRBJ1-5; V gene: TRBV28; D gene: .; CDR3 protein: CASTRGGPGQPQHF; CDR3 DNA: TGTGCCAGCACCCGGGGGGGGCCCGGGCAGCCCCAGCATTTT
clone size: .; J gene: TRBJ2-5; V gene: TRBV10-1; D gene: TRBD2; CDR3 protein: CASSPGLAGSETQYF; CDR3 DNA: TGCGCCAGCAGTCCCGGACTAGCGGGGTCGGAGACCCAGTACTTC
clone size: .; J gene: TRBJ2-7; V gene: TRBV29-1; D gene: TRBD1; CDR3 protein: CSVQGGTGGHEQYF; CDR3 DNA: TGCAGCGTTCAAGGGGGGACAGGGGGACACGAGCAGTACTTC
clone size: .; J gene: TRBJ1-5; V gene: TRBV28; D gene: .; CDR3 protein: CASTEGLGNQPQHF; CDR3 DNA: TGTGCCAGCACCGAGGGTTTGGGCAATCAGCCCCAGCATTTT
clone size: .; J gene: TRBJ2-3; V gene: TRBV4-1; D gene: .; CDR3 protein: CASSQEGGDTQYF; CDR3 DNA: TGCGCCAGCAGCCAAGAAGGAGGAGATACGCAGTATTTT
clone size: .; J gene: TRBJ1-3; V gene: TRBV5-1; D gene: .; CDR3 protein: CASSTQGRLITSGNTIYF; CDR3 DNA: TGCGCCAGCAGCACCCAAGGTAGGCTGATCACCTCTGGAAACACCATATATTTT
clone size: .; J gene: TRBJ1-1; V gene: TRBV6-4; D gene: .; CDR3 protein: CASSVTPARMNTEAFF; CDR3 DNA: TGTGCCAGCAGTGTCACACCAGCCCGTATGAACACTGAAGCTTTCTTT
clone size: .; J gene: TRBJ1-1; V gene: TRBV11-2; D gene: .; CDR3 protein: CASSGGGGGEAFF; CDR3 DNA: TGTGCCAGCAGCGGCGGGGGGGGAGGGGAAGCTTTCTTT